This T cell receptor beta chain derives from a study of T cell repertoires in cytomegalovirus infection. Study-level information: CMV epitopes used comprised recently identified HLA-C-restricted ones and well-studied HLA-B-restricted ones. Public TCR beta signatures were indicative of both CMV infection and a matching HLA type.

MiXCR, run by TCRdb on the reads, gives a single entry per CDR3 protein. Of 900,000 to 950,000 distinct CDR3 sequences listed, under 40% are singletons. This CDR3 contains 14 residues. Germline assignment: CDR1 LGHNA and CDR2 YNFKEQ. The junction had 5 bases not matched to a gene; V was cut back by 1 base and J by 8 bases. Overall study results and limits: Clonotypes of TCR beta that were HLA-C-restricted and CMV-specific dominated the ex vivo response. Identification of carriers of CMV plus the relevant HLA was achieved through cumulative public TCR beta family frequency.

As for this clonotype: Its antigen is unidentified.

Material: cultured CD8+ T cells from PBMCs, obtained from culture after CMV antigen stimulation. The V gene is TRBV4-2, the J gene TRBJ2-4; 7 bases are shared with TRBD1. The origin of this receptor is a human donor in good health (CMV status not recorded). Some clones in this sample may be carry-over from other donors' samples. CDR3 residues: CASSQGDRQDIQYF. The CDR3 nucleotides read TGTGCCAGCAGCCAAGGGGACAGACAAGACATTCAGTACTTC.